This entry concerns a single T cell receptor (beta chain). The antigen remains unidentified. The table came from immunoSEQ multiplex PCR; TCRdb's copy has only in-frame clones and leaves some out. This sample carries tens of thousands of clones, about 93% of them seen once, and the ten largest clones take 2.9%. This specimen belongs to a study of circulating and synovial CD4+ cells in juvenile arthritis. General observations from the study: Deeper sequencing increased measured overlap with synovial clonotypes. Traditional Vbeta family usage analysis missed the pathogenic-like versus bulk difference. These repertoires were less diverse than bulk blood CD4 repertoires. Compared with bulk blood, circulating pathogenic-like lymphocytes shared substantially more CDR3 sequences with synovial T cells.

The CDR3 runs to 14 residues. CDR1 is MNHEY and CDR2 is SMNVEV in the germline V gene (reference sequence). Trimming took off 5 bases at V and 4 bases at J, with 12 bases between the two ends. The sequencing input was CD4+ T cells from blood. This receptor was taken from a human donor with juvenile idiopathic arthritis. The chain uses TRBV27 and TRBJ2-1, with D tentatively TRBD1 (6 bases). The CDR3 sequence is CASSPPDRYNEQFF. CDR3 nucleotides: TGTGCCAGCAGTCCCCCGGACAGATACAATGAGCAGTTCTTC.